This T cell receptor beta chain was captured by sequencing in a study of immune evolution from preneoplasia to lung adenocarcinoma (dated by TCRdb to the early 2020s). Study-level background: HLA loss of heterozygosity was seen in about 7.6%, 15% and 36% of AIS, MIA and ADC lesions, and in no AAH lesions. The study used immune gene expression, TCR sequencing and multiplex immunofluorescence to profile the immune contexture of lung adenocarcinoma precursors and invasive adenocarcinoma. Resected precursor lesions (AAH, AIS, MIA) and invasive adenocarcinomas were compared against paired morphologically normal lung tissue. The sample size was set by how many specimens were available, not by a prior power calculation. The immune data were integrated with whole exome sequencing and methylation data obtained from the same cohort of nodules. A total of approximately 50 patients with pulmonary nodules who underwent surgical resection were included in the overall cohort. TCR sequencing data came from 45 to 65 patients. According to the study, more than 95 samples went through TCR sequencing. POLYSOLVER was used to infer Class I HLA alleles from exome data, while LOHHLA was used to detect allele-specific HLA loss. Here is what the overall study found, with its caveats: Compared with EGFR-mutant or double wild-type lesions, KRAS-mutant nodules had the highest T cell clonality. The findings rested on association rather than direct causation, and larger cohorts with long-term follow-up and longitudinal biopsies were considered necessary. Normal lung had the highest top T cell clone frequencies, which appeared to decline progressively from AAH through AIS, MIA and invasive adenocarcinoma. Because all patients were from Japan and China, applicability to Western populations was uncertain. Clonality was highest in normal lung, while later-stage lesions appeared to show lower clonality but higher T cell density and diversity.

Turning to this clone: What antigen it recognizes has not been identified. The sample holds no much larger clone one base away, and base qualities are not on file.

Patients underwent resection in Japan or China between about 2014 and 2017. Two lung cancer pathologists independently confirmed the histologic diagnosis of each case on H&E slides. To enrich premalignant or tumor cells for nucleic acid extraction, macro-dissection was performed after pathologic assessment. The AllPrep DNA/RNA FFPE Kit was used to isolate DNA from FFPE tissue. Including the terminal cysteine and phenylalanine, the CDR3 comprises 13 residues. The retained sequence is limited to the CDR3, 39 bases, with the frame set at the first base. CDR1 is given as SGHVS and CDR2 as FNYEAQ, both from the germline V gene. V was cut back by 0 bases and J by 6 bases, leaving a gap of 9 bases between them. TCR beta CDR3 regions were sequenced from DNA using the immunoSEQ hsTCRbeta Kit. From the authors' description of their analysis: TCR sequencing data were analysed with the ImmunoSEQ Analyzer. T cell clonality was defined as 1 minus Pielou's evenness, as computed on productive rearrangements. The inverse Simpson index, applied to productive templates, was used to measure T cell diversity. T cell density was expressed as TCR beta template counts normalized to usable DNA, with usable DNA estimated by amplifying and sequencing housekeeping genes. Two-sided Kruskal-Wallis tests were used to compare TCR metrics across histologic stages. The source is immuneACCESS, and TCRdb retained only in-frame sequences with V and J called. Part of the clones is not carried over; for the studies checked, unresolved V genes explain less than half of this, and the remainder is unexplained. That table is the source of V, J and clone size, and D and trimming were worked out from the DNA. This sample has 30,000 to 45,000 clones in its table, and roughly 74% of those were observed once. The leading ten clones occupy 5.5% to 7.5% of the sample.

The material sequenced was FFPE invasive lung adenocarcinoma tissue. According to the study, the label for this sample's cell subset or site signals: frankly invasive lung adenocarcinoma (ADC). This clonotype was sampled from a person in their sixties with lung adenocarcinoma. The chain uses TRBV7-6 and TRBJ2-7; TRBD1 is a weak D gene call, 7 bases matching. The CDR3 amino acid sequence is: CASSLARDSEQYF. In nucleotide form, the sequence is TGTGCCAGCAGCTTAGCGCGGGACAGCGAGCAGTACTTC.